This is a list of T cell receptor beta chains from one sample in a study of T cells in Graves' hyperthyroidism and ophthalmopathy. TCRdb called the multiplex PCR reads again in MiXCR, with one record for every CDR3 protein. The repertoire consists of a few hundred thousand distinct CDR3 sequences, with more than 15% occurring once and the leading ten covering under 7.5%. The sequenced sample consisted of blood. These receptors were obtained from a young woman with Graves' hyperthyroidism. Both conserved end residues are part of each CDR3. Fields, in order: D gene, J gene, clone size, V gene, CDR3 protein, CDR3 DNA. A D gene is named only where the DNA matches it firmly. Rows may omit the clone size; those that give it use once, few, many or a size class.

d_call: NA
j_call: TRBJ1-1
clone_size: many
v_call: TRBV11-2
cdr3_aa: CASSLTWDTEAFF
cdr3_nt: TGTGCCAGCAGCTTAACCTGGGATACTGAAGCTTTCTTT

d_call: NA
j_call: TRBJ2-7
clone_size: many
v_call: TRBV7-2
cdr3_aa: CASSSTGTYEQYF
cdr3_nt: TGTGCCAGCAGCTCCACAGGGACCTACGAGCAGTACTTC

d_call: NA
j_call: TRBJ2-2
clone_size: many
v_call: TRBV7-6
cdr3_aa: CASSHAQTWMANTGELFF
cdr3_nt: TGTGCCAGCAGCCATGCCCAGACATGGATGGCGAACACCGGGGAGCTGTTTTTT

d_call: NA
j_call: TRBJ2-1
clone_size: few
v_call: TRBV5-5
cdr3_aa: CASSSGHDYNEQFF
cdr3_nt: TGTGCCAGCAGCTCCGGACATGACTACAATGAGCAGTTCTTC

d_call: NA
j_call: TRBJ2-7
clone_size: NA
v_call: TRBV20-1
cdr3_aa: CSAEPGDREQYF
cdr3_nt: TGCAGTGCTGAACCAGGGGACCGCGAGCAGTACTTC

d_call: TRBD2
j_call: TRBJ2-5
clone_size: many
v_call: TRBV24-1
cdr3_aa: CATSDSGGLQETQYF
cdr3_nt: TGTGCCACCAGTGATTCGGGGGGACTGCAAGAGACCCAGTACTTC

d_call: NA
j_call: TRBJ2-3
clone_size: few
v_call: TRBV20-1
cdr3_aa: CSARGADGYTQYF
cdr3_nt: TGCAGTGCTCGGGGGGCGGACGGATATACGCAGTATTTT

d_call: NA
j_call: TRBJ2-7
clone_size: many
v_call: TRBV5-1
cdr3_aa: CASSLVAGTSYEQYF
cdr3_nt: TGCGCCAGCAGCTTGGTTGCAGGGACCTCCTACGAGCAGTACTTC

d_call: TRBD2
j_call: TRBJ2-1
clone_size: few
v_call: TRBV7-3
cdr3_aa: CASSPLTSGRLEQFF
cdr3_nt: TGTGCCAGCAGCCCCTTGACTAGCGGGAGGCTTGAGCAGTTCTTC

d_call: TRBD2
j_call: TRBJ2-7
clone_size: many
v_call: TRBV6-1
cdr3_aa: CASRLSGSSLGYEQYF
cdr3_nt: TGTGCCAGCAGACTTAGCGGGAGTTCTTTGGGCTACGAGCAGTACTTC

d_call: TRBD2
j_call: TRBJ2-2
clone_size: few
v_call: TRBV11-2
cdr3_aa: CASSLNPSGNTGELFF
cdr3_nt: TGTGCCAGCAGCTTAAACCCTAGCGGGAACACCGGGGAGCTGTTTTTT

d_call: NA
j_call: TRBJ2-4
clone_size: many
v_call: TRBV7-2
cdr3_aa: CASSLSMGEAKNIQYF
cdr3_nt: TGTGCCAGCAGCTTATCGATGGGGGAAGCCAAAAACATTCAGTACTTC

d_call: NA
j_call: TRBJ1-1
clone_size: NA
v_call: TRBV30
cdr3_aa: CAWNTGTEAFF
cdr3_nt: TGTGCCTGGAACACAGGGACTGAAGCTTTCTTT

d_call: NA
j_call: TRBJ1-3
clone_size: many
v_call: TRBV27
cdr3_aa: CASSPDGNTIYF
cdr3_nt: TGTGCCAGCAGCCCAGATGGAAACACCATATATTTT

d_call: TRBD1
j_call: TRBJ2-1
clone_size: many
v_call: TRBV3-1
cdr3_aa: CASSQRQGYEQFF
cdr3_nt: TGTGCCAGCAGCCAAAGACAGGGCTATGAGCAGTTCTTC

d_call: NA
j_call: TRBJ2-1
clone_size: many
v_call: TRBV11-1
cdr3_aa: CASSLISSSYNEQFF
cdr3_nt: TGTGCCAGCAGCTTAATTTCATCCTCCTACAATGAGCAGTTCTTC

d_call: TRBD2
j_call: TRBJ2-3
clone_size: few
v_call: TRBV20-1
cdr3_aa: CSANLAGAGTDTQYF
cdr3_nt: TGCAGTGCTAACCTAGCGGGGGCTGGGACAGATACGCAGTATTTT

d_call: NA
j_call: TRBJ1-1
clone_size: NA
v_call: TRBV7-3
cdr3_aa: CASSSMAFTEAFF
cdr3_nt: TGTGCCAGCAGCTCGATGGCCTTCACTGAAGCTTTCTTT

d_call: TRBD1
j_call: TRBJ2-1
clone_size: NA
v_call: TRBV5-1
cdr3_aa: CASSLGQGAQNEQFF
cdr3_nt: TGCGCCAGCAGCTTGGGGCAGGGGGCGCAAAATGAGCAGTTCTTC

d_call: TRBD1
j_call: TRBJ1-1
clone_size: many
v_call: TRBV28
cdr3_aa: CASSRQGLTLLNTEAFF
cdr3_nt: TGTGCCAGCAGTAGACAGGGCCTCACTTTGCTGAACACTGAAGCTTTCTTT

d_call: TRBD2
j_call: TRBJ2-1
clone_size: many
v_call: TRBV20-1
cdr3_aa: CSARPSRTSAYNEQFF
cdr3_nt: TGCAGTGCTAGACCATCCCGGACTAGTGCCTACAATGAGCAGTTCTTC

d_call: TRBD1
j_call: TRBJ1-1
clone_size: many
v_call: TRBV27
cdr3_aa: CASRTGQVNTEAFF
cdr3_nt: TGTGCCAGCAGGACTGGACAGGTGAACACTGAAGCTTTCTTT

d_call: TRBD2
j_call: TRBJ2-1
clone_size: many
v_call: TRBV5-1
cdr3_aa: CASSLDAGVSINEQFF
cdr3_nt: TGCGCCAGCAGCTTGGACGCGGGAGTCTCCATCAATGAGCAGTTCTTC

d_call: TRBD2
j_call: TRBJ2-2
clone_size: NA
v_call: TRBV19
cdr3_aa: CASRTSGTTGSGELFF
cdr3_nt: TGTGCCAGCCGGACTAGCGGGACTACTGGCTCGGGGGAGCTGTTTTTT

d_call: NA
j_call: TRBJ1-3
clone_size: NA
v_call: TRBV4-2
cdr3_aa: CASSQDAGAFGNTIYF
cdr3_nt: TGTGCCAGCAGCCAAGACGCCGGGGCATTTGGAAACACCATATATTTT

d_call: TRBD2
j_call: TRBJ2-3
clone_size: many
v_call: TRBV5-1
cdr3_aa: CASSLERAGADTQYF
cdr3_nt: TGCGCCAGCAGCTTGGAACGTGCGGGAGCTGATACGCAGTATTTT

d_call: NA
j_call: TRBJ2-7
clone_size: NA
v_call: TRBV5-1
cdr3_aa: CASSLSAEAVSYEQYF
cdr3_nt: TGCGCCAGCAGCTTGAGTGCAGAAGCGGTCTCCTACGAGCAGTACTTC

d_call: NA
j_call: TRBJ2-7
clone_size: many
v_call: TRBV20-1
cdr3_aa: CSATTGPYEQYF
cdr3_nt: TGCAGTGCTACAACGGGCCCCTACGAGCAGTACTTC

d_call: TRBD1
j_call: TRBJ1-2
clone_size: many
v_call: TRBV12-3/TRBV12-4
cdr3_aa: CASSPRDSDGYTF
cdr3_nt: TGTGCCAGCAGTCCAAGGGACAGTGACGGCTACACCTTC

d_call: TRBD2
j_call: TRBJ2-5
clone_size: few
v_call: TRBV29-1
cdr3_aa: CSVGASGRETQYF
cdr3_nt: TGCAGCGTCGGGGCTAGCGGGAGAGAGACCCAGTACTTC

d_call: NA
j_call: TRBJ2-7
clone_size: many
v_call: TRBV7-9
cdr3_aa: CASSLAGGLVNEQYF
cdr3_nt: TGTGCCAGCAGCTTAGCAGGGGGTCTGGTCAACGAGCAGTACTTC

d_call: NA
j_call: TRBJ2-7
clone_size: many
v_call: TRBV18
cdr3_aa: CASSPPEGEGYEQYF
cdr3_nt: TGTGCCAGCTCACCACCGGAGGGGGAGGGCTACGAGCAGTACTTC

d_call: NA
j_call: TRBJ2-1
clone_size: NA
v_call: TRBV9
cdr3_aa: CASSPTTIFNEQFF
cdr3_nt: TGTGCCAGCAGCCCAACTACTATATTCAATGAGCAGTTCTTC

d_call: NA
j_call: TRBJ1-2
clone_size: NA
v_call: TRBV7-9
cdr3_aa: CASSPGAFARAGGYTF
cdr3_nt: TGTGCCAGCAGCCCCGGGGCCTTCGCACGCGCGGGGGGCTACACCTTC

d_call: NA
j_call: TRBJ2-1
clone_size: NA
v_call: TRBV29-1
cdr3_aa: CSVESPPVAGSSYNEQFF
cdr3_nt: TGCAGCGTTGAAAGTCCCCCCGTGGCCGGGAGCTCCTACAATGAGCAGTTCTTC

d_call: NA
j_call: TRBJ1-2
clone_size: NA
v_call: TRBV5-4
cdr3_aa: CASSDGTLNYGYTF
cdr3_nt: TGTGCCAGCAGCGACGGGACTTTAAACTATGGCTACACCTTC

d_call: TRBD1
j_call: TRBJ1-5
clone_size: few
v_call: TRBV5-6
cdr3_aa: CASSAWGTGNQPQHF
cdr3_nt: TGTGCCAGCAGCGCCTGGGGGACAGGGAATCAGCCCCAGCATTTT

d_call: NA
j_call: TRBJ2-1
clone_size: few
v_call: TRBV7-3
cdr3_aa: CASSLRVWDEQFF
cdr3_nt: TGTGCCAGCAGCTTGCGGGTTTGGGATGAGCAGTTCTTC

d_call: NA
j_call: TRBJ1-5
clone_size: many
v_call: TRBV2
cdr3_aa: CASRSTESNQPQHF
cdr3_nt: TGTGCCAGCAGATCAACTGAGAGCAATCAGCCCCAGCATTTT

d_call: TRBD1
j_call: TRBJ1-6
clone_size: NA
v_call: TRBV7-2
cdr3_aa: CASSLEAGGLSPLHF
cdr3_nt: TGTGCCAGCAGCTTAGAGGCAGGGGGCCTTTCACCCCTCCACTTT

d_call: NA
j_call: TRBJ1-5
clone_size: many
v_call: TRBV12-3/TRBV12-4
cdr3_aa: CASSLVGLGQPQHF
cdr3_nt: TGTGCCAGCAGTTTAGTTGGATTGGGTCAGCCCCAGCATTTT

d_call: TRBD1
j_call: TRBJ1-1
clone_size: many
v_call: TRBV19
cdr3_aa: CASSARQGRTEAFF
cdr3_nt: TGTGCCAGTAGTGCTCGACAGGGCCGGACTGAAGCTTTCTTT

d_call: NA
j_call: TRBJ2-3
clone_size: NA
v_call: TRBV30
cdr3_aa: CAWKGGADTQYF
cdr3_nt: TGTGCCTGGAAGGGAGGTGCAGATACGCAGTATTTT

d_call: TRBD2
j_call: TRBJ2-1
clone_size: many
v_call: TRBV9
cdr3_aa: CASSVGPGGQGYNEQFF
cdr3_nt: TGTGCCAGCAGCGTAGGACCGGGAGGGCAAGGGTACAATGAGCAGTTCTTC

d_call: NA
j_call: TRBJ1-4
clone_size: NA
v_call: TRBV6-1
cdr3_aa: CAIRDAEVPNEKLFF
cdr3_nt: TGTGCCATTCGGGACGCGGAGGTCCCCAATGAAAAACTGTTTTTT

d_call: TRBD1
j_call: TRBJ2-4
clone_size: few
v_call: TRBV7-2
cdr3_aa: CASSSKTGGKNIQYF
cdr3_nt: TGTGCCAGCAGCTCAAAGACAGGGGGCAAAAACATTCAGTACTTC